The next 10 T cell receptor beta chains were all read from a single sample in a study of T-cell reconstitution after alpha-beta-depleted transplantation in children. During its preparation, the TCRbeta library received unique molecular identifiers. TCRdb re-called the PCR reads through MiXCR, storing one row per CDR3 protein. This sample has about half a million distinct CDR3 sequences; roughly an eighth occur once, and the top ten carry less than 6.5%. The material sequenced was PBMCs from the stem cell graft donor, taken from the stem cell graft. The source of these receptors is a human donor who donated a stem cell graft to a child with combined immunodeficiency.

This clonotype was counted between two and nine times. The chain employs TRBV29-1 and TRBJ2-5; D call uncertain. This CDR3 comprises 14 residues. Deletions cut 4 bases from V and 5 bases from J, with 17 bases between. Germline V CDR1 and CDR2: SQVTM, ANQGSEA. The CDR3 DNA reads TGCAGCGTTGCAGGCAGGACGACTCGGGAGACCCAGTACTTC. It encodes CSVAGRTTRETQYF.

The V call is TRBV5-1, the J call TRBJ2-7; 7 bases are shared with TRBD1. The CDR3 is made up of 13 amino acids. J was trimmed by 2 bases and V by 4 bases; bases with no gene match: 3. Germline V CDR1 and CDR2: SGHRS, YFSETQ. The CDR3 reads CASSQGQAYEQYF. CDR3 sequence (DNA): TGCGCCAGCAGCCAAGGACAGGCCTACGAGCAGTACTTC.

The chain has TRBV12-3 or TRBV12-4 and TRBJ2-7, with D perhaps TRBD1 or TRBD2 (5 bases each). The CDR3 runs to 16 residues. With 5 bases removed from V and 3 bases from J, the gap between germline ends came to 20 bases. CDR3 DNA: TGTGCCAGCAGTCCCCAAGCCCGGGGCTTTTACTACGAGCAGTACTTC. It is translated as CASSPQARGFYYEQYF.

This clonotype was observed a few times. V and J are TRBV6-2 or TRBV6-3 and TRBJ2-7, with TRBD1 matching 8 bases. The junction had 4 bases not matched to a gene; V was cut back by 3 bases and J by 6 bases. CDR1 is MNHEY and CDR2 is SVGEGT in the germline V gene. This CDR3 spans 13 amino acids. The DNA for the CDR3 is TGTGCCAGCAGTTATTCAGGGGGCTTCGAGCAGTACTTC. Translated, it gives CASSYSGGFEQYF.

The V call is TRBV3-1, the J call TRBJ2-3, with no clear D. Trimming pared 4 bases from V and 2 bases from J, leaving 13 bases between. This CDR3 is 15 amino acids long. Germline V gene lookup returns CDR1 LGHDT and CDR2 YNNKEL (reference sequence). DNA of the CDR3: TGTGCCAGCAGCCTCATGGGTGGGCCCACAGATACGCAGTATTTT. The encoded protein is CASSLMGGPTDTQYF.

This clonotype has more than one count but fewer than ten. This chain links TRBV6-5 with TRBJ2-7; 10 nucleotides align to TRBD2. The germline V gene has CDR1 MNHEY and CDR2 SVGAGI. The CDR3 contains 14 residues. The V gene end was trimmed by 2 bases and the J gene end by 7 bases; junction bases not matched to a gene: 5. CDR3 in amino acids: CASSYGTSVDEQYF. CDR3 coding DNA: TGTGCCAGCAGTTACGGGACTAGCGTTGATGAGCAGTACTTC.

V is TRBV4-3 and J is TRBJ2-1; 8 positions agree with TRBD2. This CDR3 is built from 15 residues. Trimming took 6 bases from V and 9 from J; bases not matched to a gene: 13. Germline V gene data show CDR1 as LGHNA and CDR2 as YSLEER. The DNA for the CDR3 is TGCGCCAGCAGTGAGAGCGGGAGCTGGGGGGGTGAGCAGTTCTTC. This sequence encodes CASSESGSWGGEQFF.

This clonotype has a handful of counts. V usage is TRBV5-1 and J usage is TRBJ2-3; D may be TRBD2 (5 bases). This CDR3 spans 15 amino acids. The V gene's germline CDR1 is SGHRS and CDR2 YFSETQ. With 0 bases removed from V and 0 bases from J, the gap between germline ends came to 8 bases. The CDR3 coding sequence is TGCGCCAGCAGCTTGGACGGGGTTAGCACAGATACGCAGTATTTT. Translating gives CASSLDGVSTDTQYF. The entire variable domain, with the rest obtained from reference TRBV5-1 and TRBJ2-3, is as follows: KAGVTQTPRYLIKTRGQQVTLSCSPISGHRSVSWYQQTPGQGLQFLFEYFSETQRNKGNFPGRFSGRQFSNSRSEMNVSTLELGDSALYLCASSLDGVSTDTQYFGPGTRLTVL.

In this sample, this clonotype turned up many times. V usage is TRBV4-3 and J usage is TRBJ2-5; D is uncertain. The CDR3 is 13 residues long. The V and J ends lost 1 base and 5 bases respectively, with 8 bases between them. Germline CDR1 is LGHNA and CDR2 is YSLEER. The CDR3 sequence is CASSQGLRETQYF. The CDR3 nucleotides are TGCGCCAGCAGCCAAGGCTTAAGGGAGACCCAGTACTTC.

The chain has TRBV6-1 and TRBJ2-7; D is ambiguous. V was pared by 6 bases and J by 3 bases, with 12 bases between. CDR3 size: 13 residues. Germline V lookup: CDR1 MNHNS, CDR2 SASEGT. The CDR3 loop reads CASSLGVGYEQYF. The CDR3 DNA sequence: TGTGCCAGCAGCCTTGGGGTGGGCTACGAGCAGTACTTC.